These 10 T cell receptor beta chains were all obtained from the same sample, sequenced in a study of blood T cell repertoires in COVID-19. Data came from immunoSEQ multiplex PCR; TCRdb stores just in-frame clones and leaves some out. This sample has roughly 80,000 clones, with about 76% found just once. Sequenced material: peripheral blood. The source is an elderly man with acute or convalescent COVID-19.

This clone has a handful of counts. The chain employs TRBV5-1 and TRBJ2-7; 9 nucleotides agree with TRBD1. The germline V gene encodes CDR1 SGHRS and CDR2 YFSETQ. V trimming: 2 bases; J trimming: 5 bases; junction bases outside the gene matches: 5. CDR3 length: 14 residues. CDR3 protein: CASSFHRGLDEQYF. DNA for the CDR3: TGCGCCAGCAGCTTCCACAGGGGGCTGGACGAGCAGTACTTC.

This clone has only one observation. The chain is built from TRBV29-1 and TRBJ2-1, with 9 nucleotides matching TRBD2. The CDR3 is 15 amino acids. The ends lost 4 bases at V and 4 bases at J; junction bases unmatched: 8. Germline V gene data show CDR1 as SQVTM and CDR2 as ANQGSEA. CDR3 nucleotides: TGCAGCGTTGGTGGCGTTAGCGGGGGTTACAATGAGCAGTTCTTC. It codes for CSVGGVSGGYNEQFF.

The chain has TRBV30 and TRBJ2-7; D gene ambiguous. Germline CDR1 is GTSNPN and CDR2 is SVGIG (reference sequence). V was trimmed by 3 bases and J by 2 bases, leaving 17 bases between them. CDR3 length: 15 amino acids. DNA for the CDR3: TGTGCCTGGAGACCCTTCGGGTCTTTACCCTACGAGCAGTACTTC. Its protein product is CAWRPFGSLPYEQYF. The full variable domain, rest sourced from reference TRBV30 and TRBJ2-7, is SQTIHQWPATLVQPVGSPLSLECTVEGTSNPNLYWYRQAAGRGLQLLFYSVGIGQISSEVPQNLSASRPQDRQFILSSKKLLLSDSGFYLCAWRPFGSLPYEQYFGPGTRLTVT.

The chain joins TRBV9 to TRBJ2-1, with a weak D call TRBD1 (5 bases). The CDR3 is 16 amino acids. Between the trimmed V and J ends, which lost 1 base and 5 bases, there was a span of 16 bases. In germline, CDR1 is SGDLS, CDR2 YYNGEE. The CDR3 loop is CASSVLGLPFDNEQFF. CDR3 coding DNA: TGTGCCAGCAGCGTACTGGGGCTCCCATTCGACAATGAGCAGTTCTTC.

V is TRBV29-1 and J is TRBJ2-7; tentative D call: TRBD1 (5 bases). The CDR3 is made up of 12 amino acids. Germline V gives CDR1 SQVTM, CDR2 ANQGSEA. Trimming took 4 bases from V and 0 from J, leaving 7 bases between them. CDR3 residues: CSVGTFSYEQYF. In DNA, the CDR3 is TGCAGCGTTGGGACATTCTCCTACGAGCAGTACTTC.

This sequence joins TRBV3-1 (or the pseudogene TRBV3-2) and TRBJ2-6, with D possibly being TRBD1 (5 bases). The germline gives CDR1 LGHDT, CDR2 YNNKEL (reference sequence). V was shortened by 1 base and J by 1 base, with 5 bases between the two germline ends. The CDR3 is 15 residues long. CDR3 in DNA: TGTGCCAGCAGCCAAGCAGGGTCTGGGGCCAACGTCCTGACTTTC. Translation: CASSQAGSGANVLTF.

V gene TRBV7-3 combines with J gene TRBJ2-2; D is possibly TRBD1 (5 bases). The CDR3 loop spans 16 amino acids. Germline V lookup: CDR1 SGHTA, CDR2 FQGTGA. The V gene lost 5 bases and the J gene lost 5 bases, with 18 bases spanning the gap. The CDR3 sequence is CASSTSGREHTGELFF. The CDR3 DNA is TGTGCCAGCAGCACCTCGGGCAGGGAACATACCGGGGAGCTGTTTTTT.

The V and J genes are TRBV18 and TRBJ1-6; 7 positions agree with TRBD1. In germline, CDR1 is KGHSH, CDR2 LQKENI. The CDR3 totals 14 residues. Trimming at V came to 5 bases and at J to 8 bases, leaving 6 bases not matched to a gene. The CDR3 loop is CASSSGTEDSPLHF. The CDR3 DNA sequence: TGTGCCAGCTCATCCGGGACAGAAGATTCACCCCTCCACTTT.

CDR3: CASSSGSQPQHF. The CDR3 DNA is TGTGCCAGCAGTTCTGGTAGTCAGCCCCAGCATTTT. The chain carries TRBV28 and TRBJ1-5; D is unclear. Germline values: CDR1 MDHEN, CDR2 SYDVKM. CDR3 length equals 12 residues. The germline V and J ends were trimmed by 4 bases and 6 bases, with 7 bases remaining between them.

The V call is TRBV4-1, the J call TRBJ1-1, with D maybe TRBD1 (6 bases). V was clipped by 0 bases and J by 1 base, with 15 bases between them. CDR1 and CDR2 (germline): MGHRA, YSYEKL. The length of the CDR3 is 17 residues. The CDR3: CASSQDQGRVANTEAFF. CDR3 coding DNA: TGCGCCAGCAGCCAAGACCAGGGGAGGGTCGCGAACACTGAAGCTTTCTTT.